This section outlines one T cell receptor beta chain sequence together with its context. The assay was immunoSEQ multiplex PCR, and TCRdb's table has in-frame clones only and misses some. The sample consists of under 85,000 clones, around 83% of them appearing once. CDR1 and CDR2 from the germline V gene are MRHNA and SNTAGT. CDR3 length: 13 amino acids. The source of the sample is a study of blood T cell repertoires in COVID-19. Sequencing was carried out using peripheral blood. The receptor was isolated from a man aged 45 to 65 with active COVID-19. The gene calls are TRBV6-4 and TRBJ2-3; 10 bases agree with TRBD2. CDR3 sequence reads: CASGGTSTDTQYF. CDR3 in DNA: TGTGCTAGCGGGGGGACTAGCACAGATACGCAGTATTTT.